This TCR beta chain was observed in a study of Graves' ophthalmopathy and Graves' hyperthyroidism. Overall study context: Before any treatment, peripheral blood was taken at the initial diagnosis. Study conclusions and caveats: Appearing in blood as well were most expanded thyroid clonotypes above 0.001 frequency. Ophthalmopathy versus stable hyperthyroidism: 13-signature model gave 87.88% sensitivity, 75% to 83% specificity.

RNA transcripts were the template, and TCR beta CDR3 regions were amplified from them. RT-PCR in the first round used HTBI primers; a second-round multiplex PCR followed. TCRdb processed the multiplex PCR reads anew with MiXCR; each CDR3 protein has one entry. This sample has hundreds of thousands of distinct CDR3 sequences, with around a fifth found just once. CDR3 length: 16 residues. CDR1 and CDR2 from the germline V gene are MNHNS and SASEGT. After removal of 1 base from V and 7 bases from J, the junction contained 13 bases not matched to a gene. The diagnosis combined clinical symptoms, thyroxine, TRAb, thyroid ultrasound and orbital computed tomography scans. This clonotype showed up just a few times. Its antigen is unknown.

The source is a woman in her late teens or twenties with stable Graves' hyperthyroidism. Some clones in this sample may be carry-over from other donors' samples. The rearrangement uses TRBV6-1 and TRBJ2-7, with 7 nucleotides matching TRBD1. The sample was peripheral blood. The CDR3 DNA reads as TGTGCCAGCAGTGAAGAGACAGGGTCTCGAATGTTGGAGCAGTACTTC. Its protein is CASSEETGSRMLEQYF.